This T cell receptor beta chain originates from a study of blood T cell repertoires in COVID-19. Study-level background: Spain, Italy and the United States supplied samples that represented acute and convalescent COVID-19. T cells, B-cell-depleted T cells, or PBMCs provided the cDNA or gDNA that served as material.

The CDR3 runs 13 residues. The germline CDR1 and CDR2 sequences are SNHLY and FYNNEI. V lost 7 bases to trimming and J lost 1 base, with 10 bases between them. In the study's own analysis: It was from reference gene primer amplification that nucleated cell counts were estimated. Data came from immunoSEQ multiplex PCR; TCRdb stores just in-frame clones and leaves some out. V and J calls and clone size are given by that table; D and trimming were obtained from the DNA. This sample has more than 70,000 clones; approximately 80% occur once, and the top ten carry roughly 4.8%. The TCR originated in a woman aged 80 or over with active or convalescent COVID-19. The specimen sequenced was peripheral blood. The rearrangement joins TRBV2 to TRBJ2-5; TRBD2 might be the D (6 bases). The CDR3 coding sequence is TGTGCCAGCAACTCGGGGGTCCAAGAGACCCAGTACTTC. Its protein product is CASNSGVQETQYF. The full variable domain, in which reference TRBV2 and TRBJ2-5 provide the parts outside the CDR3, is EPEVTQTPSHQVTQMGQEVILRCVPISNHLYFYWYRQILGQKVEFLVSFYNNEISEKSEIFDDQFSVERPDGSNFTLKIRSTKLEDSAMYFCASNSGVQETQYFGPGTRLLVL.